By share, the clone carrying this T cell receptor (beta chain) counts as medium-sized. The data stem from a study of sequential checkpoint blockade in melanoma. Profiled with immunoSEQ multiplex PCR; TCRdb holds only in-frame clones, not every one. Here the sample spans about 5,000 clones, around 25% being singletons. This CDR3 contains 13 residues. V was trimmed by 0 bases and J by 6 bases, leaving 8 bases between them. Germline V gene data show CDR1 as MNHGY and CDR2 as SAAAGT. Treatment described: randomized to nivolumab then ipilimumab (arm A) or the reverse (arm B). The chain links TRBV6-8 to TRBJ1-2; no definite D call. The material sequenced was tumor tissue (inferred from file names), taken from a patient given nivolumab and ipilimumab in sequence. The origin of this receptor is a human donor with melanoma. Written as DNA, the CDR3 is TGTGCCAGCAGTTACTCGGTTGGGGATGGCTACACCTTC. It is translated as CASSYSVGDGYTF.